This TCR beta chain stems from a study of OX40 agonist ivuxolimab in advanced cancers. Overall study findings and caveats: A proportion of nonresponders additionally exhibited low normalized T-cell clonal expansion. People who partly responded at 0.1-3.0 mg/kg had some of the least clonal expansion seen.

Points on this clone: Its antigen is still unknown.

Sequenced by immunoSEQ multiplex PCR; TCRdb stores in-frame clones only, minus some. The top ten hold 2% to 3% of the sample, which has 45,000 to 65,000 clones, just under 80% seen once. This CDR3 is 16 amino acids long. The V end lost 4 bases, the J end lost 8 bases, and 23 bases lay between the germline ends. The germline V gene encodes CDR1 MNHNS and CDR2 SASEGT. The starting material was CD4+ or CD8+ T cells sorted from blood, obtained in a trial of the OX40 agonist ivuxolimab. The genes are TRBV6-1 and TRBJ1-2; possible D gene TRBD1, 5 bases. The clonotype was recovered from an adult with an advanced solid tumor such as melanoma, head and neck, liver or kidney cancer. The CDR3 loop is CASSVSGGNSYRGYTF. The CDR3 DNA sequence: TGTGCCAGCAGTGTCTCGGGGGGTAACAGCTACCGCGGCTACACCTTC.